The 32 T cell receptor beta chains below all came from one sample that was sequenced in a study of graft-versus-host responses after intestinal transplantation. This table comes from immunoSEQ multiplex PCR, and its TCRdb copy is limited to in-frame clones, with some not included. There are under 150,000 clones in the sample; over 85% occur only once, and over 0.15% lies in the top ten. What these receptors recognize is not known. The specimen comprised unstimulated CD4+ T cells sorted from spleen or lymph node cells, sampled before intestinal transplant. The receptor set was obtained from a human donor who received an intestinal transplant.

The CDR3, as DNA: TGTGCCAGCAGGAAGACAGGGAGGCAGCCCCAGCATTTT. It encodes CASRKTGRQPQHF. This chain uses TRBV7-3 with TRBJ1-5; 7 bases line up with TRBD1. The CDR3 totals 13 residues. V lost 6 bases to trimming and J lost 7 bases; unmatched junction nucleotides: 6. The germline gives CDR1 SGHTA, CDR2 FQGTGA.

This clone was recorded only once. The chain joins TRBV6-5 to TRBJ1-6; 9 bases fit TRBD1. This CDR3 comprises 15 residues. Germline-derived CDR1 and CDR2 are MNHEY and SVGAGI. V was pared by 5 bases and J by 6 bases, with 5 bases of the junction left unmatched. The CDR3 DNA is TGTGCCAGCAGTGCCGAGGGACAGGGTAATTCACCCCTCCACTTT. Its translation: CASSAEGQGNSPLHF.

The chain has TRBV5-8 and TRBJ1-5; no clear D. V lost 2 bases and J 6 bases, leaving 3 bases between the germline ends. The germline CDR1 and CDR2 sequences are SGHTS and YDEGEE. CDR3 length: 11 amino acids. CDR3 sequence (DNA): TGTGCCAGCAGCTTCGGTCAGCCCCAGCATTTT. Its protein is CASSFGQPQHF.

The chain uses TRBV5-6 and TRBJ2-7; maybe TRBD2 (5 bases). The V end was cut by 1 base, the J end by 7 bases, with 6 bases between. Germline values: CDR1 SGHDT, CDR2 YYEEEE. The CDR3 is 11 amino acids. In DNA, the CDR3 is TGTGCCAGCAGCTTGAGGAGGGAGCAGTACTTC. It translates to CASSLRREQYF. Based on the CDR3 plus reference TRBV5-6 and TRBJ2-7, the full variable domain is DAGVTQSPTHLIKTRGQQVTLRCSPKSGHDTVSWYQQALGQGPQFIFQYYEEEERQRGNFPDRFSGHQFPNYSSELNVNALLLGDSALYLCASSLRREQYFGPGTRLTVT.

The chain links TRBV9 to TRBJ2-1; the D gene is possibly TRBD2 (6 bases). The CDR3 runs 16 residues. The germline V gene encodes CDR1 SGDLS and CDR2 YYNGEE. V was trimmed by 0 bases and J by 6 bases, leaving 16 bases between them. CDR3 in amino acids: CASSVGLAVAINEQFF. CDR3 nucleotide sequence: TGTGCCAGCAGCGTAGGATTAGCGGTGGCGATCAATGAGCAGTTCTTC.

As for this clone: At the DNA level, this CDR3 is encoded by other sequences in the same sample as well. This CDR3 is CASSQKTGNTEAFF. In DNA, the CDR3 is TGTGCCAGCTCCCAAAAAACAGGTAACACTGAAGCTTTCTTT. The chain combines TRBV18 with TRBJ1-1, with D perhaps matching TRBD1 (5 bases). This CDR3 has 14 residues. Trimming stripped 6 bases from V and 2 bases from J, with 13 bases between. Germline CDR1 reads KGHSH; CDR2 reads LQKENI.

In the case of this clone: Germline and junction disagree at one end, which may indicate a read error. The chain joins TRBV7-9 to TRBJ2-3, with no clear D. CDR3 length: 10 amino acids. CDR1 is SEHNR, CDR2 FQNEAQ, per germline (reference sequence). The CDR3 spells CASPDPKAGF. DNA of the CDR3: TGTGCCAGCCCCGACCCAAAGGCAGGATTT.

A single count supports this clone. The V and J genes are TRBV25-1 and TRBJ1-1, with D unresolved. CDR1 and CDR2 from the germline V gene are MGHDK and SYGVNS. V lost 4 bases and J lost 7, with 16 bases in between. This CDR3 contains 14 residues. For the CDR3, the DNA is TGTGCCAGCAGTGGGGCCATTGGGATCAGTGAAGCTTTCTTT. Translation: CASSGAIGISEAFF.

The chain has TRBV19 and TRBJ1-2, with D possibly matching TRBD1 (5 bases). The CDR3 has 12 amino acids. The V end lost 5 bases, the J end lost 9 bases, and 13 bases lay between the germline ends. Germline CDR1 LNHDA, CDR2 SQIVND (reference sequence). For the CDR3, the DNA is TGTGCCAGTAGTCCTACTTCAGGGAGCTACACCTTC. This encodes CASSPTSGSYTF.

The chain has TRBV28 and TRBJ2-5; perhaps D is TRBD1 or TRBD2 (5 bases each). With 4 bases removed from V and 5 bases from J, the gap between germline ends came to 14 bases. There are 14 residues in the CDR3. The germline V gene has CDR1 MDHEN and CDR2 SYDVKM. In DNA, the CDR3 is TGTGCCAGCAGTTCGGTTCCTGAGGGGGAGACCCAGTACTTC. It specifies CASSSVPEGETQYF.

The J gene is TRBJ1-2, the V gene TRBV6-5, with a tentative D call TRBD1 (5 bases). Per the germline V gene, CDR1 is MNHEY and CDR2 is SVGAGI. This CDR3 has 13 amino acids. V was shortened by 5 bases and J by 2 bases, with 9 bases between the two germline ends. In DNA form, the CDR3 reads TGTGCCAGCAGTCCCGCAGGGAACTATGGCTACACCTTC. Translated: CASSPAGNYGYTF.

The CDR3 DNA sequence: TGCGCCAGCAGCCAAGTAGGATCTAGCGGGGGGCACACAGATACGCAGTATTTT. Its translation: CASSQVGSSGGHTDTQYF. The chain has TRBV4-1 and TRBJ2-3, with TRBD2 matching 11 bases. CDR1 and CDR2 (germline): MGHRA, YSYEKL. V gave up 1 base and J gave up 2 bases; unmatched junction bases: 8. The CDR3 sequence is 18 residues long.

V gene TRBV30 combines with J gene TRBJ2-7; 8 bases fit TRBD2. The ends lost 8 bases at V and 6 bases at J; junction bases unmatched: 12. This CDR3 spans 13 amino acids. Per germline, CDR1 GTSNPN and CDR2 SVGIG (reference sequence). The CDR3 DNA sequence: TGTGCCGGCCGGGGGGGCCGAGGAGTCGAGCAGTACTTC. This codes for CAGRGGRGVEQYF.

The V and J genes are TRBV5-4 and TRBJ1-2, with TRBD1 identical over 10 bases. Germline V CDR1 and CDR2: SGHNT, YYREEE (reference sequence). After removal of 0 bases from V and 3 bases from J, the junction contained 5 bases not matched to a gene. This CDR3 has 16 amino acids. The CDR3 DNA reads as TGTGCCAGCAGCTTGGGAGCGGACAGGGGGGACTATGGCTACACCTTC. Protein sequence: CASSLGADRGDYGYTF.

The chain's CDR3 is CASSLGGIANTGELFF. CDR3 coding DNA: TGTGCCAGCAGCTTAGGTGGGATCGCGAACACCGGGGAGCTGTTTTTT. This chain joins TRBV7-2 and TRBJ2-2, with no clear D. Germline values: CDR1 SGHTA, CDR2 FQGNSA. CDR3 length: 16 amino acids. Trimming took off 1 base at V and 0 bases at J, with 9 bases between the two ends.

The rearrangement joins TRBV11-2 to TRBJ1-2; D not resolved. Germline V gene sequence: CDR1 SGHAT, CDR2 FQNNGV. This CDR3 region has 13 residues. Trimming took off 5 bases at V and 5 bases at J, with 12 bases between the two ends. CDR3 in amino acids: CASSLTPDYGYTF. DNA for the CDR3: TGTGCCAGCAGCCTCACCCCGGATTATGGCTACACCTTC.

The DNA for the CDR3 is TGTGCCAGCTCACCAACTAGCGGGGCAGATACGCAGTATTTT. This translates into CASSPTSGADTQYF. J is TRBJ2-3 and V is TRBV18, with 10 bases lining up with TRBD2. The junction had 0 bases not matched to a gene; V was cut back by 2 bases and J by 4 bases. The CDR3 has 14 amino acids. Germline V gene data show CDR1 as KGHSH and CDR2 as LQKENI.

The rearrangement uses TRBV9 and TRBJ1-3; 11 bases map to TRBD1. V shed 3 bases, J shed 4 bases, and the junction held 6 bases outside the gene matches. The germline V gene encodes CDR1 SGDLS and CDR2 YYNGEE. There are 16 residues in the CDR3. In DNA, the CDR3 is TGTGCCAGCAGCGCGCGGACAGGGGGCGCGGGAAACACCATATATTTT. It translates to CASSARTGGAGNTIYF.

J is TRBJ2-3 and V is TRBV27, with 8 nucleotides matching TRBD2. The CDR3 has 15 amino acids. Trimming at V came to 3 bases and at J to 1 base, leaving 3 bases not matched to a gene. Germline values: CDR1 MNHEY, CDR2 SMNVEV (reference sequence). Here the CDR3 DNA reads TGTGCCAGCAGTTTTCAGCGGGGGCGCACAGATACGCAGTATTTT. The encoded protein is CASSFQRGRTDTQYF.

This chain links TRBV9 with TRBJ2-3, with 8 nucleotides matching TRBD2. The V segment lost 0 bases and the J segment 3 bases; nucleotides outside the gene matches: 3. There are 15 residues in the CDR3. Germline V lookup: CDR1 SGDLS, CDR2 YYNGEE. CDR3 DNA sequence: TGTGCCAGCAGCGTAGTGGGCGGGGGGACAGATACGCAGTATTTT. It translates to CASSVVGGGTDTQYF.

The V call is TRBV6-1, the J call TRBJ1-2; no clear D gene. V was trimmed by 5 bases and J by 4 bases, leaving 17 bases between them. This CDR3 spans 15 amino acids. CDR1 MNHNS and CDR2 SASEGT come from the germline V gene. CDR3 amino acids: CASSSPRTGIYGYTF. The CDR3 bases are TGTGCCAGCAGTAGTCCAAGGACTGGTATCTATGGCTACACCTTC.

This chain links TRBV19 with TRBJ2-3; D is undetermined. The CDR3 spans 13 residues. Germline-derived CDR1 and CDR2 are LNHDA and SQIVND (reference sequence). Trimming left V 1 base short and J 3 bases short, with 5 bases between. The chain's CDR3 is CASSIAGTDTQYF. CDR3 DNA: TGTGCCAGTAGTATAGCAGGTACAGATACGCAGTATTTT.

The rearrangement links TRBV6-5 to TRBJ1-2; TRBD1 matches at 7 bases. The CDR3 sequence is 15 residues long. J was trimmed by 6 bases and V by 7 bases; bases with no gene match: 14. Germline lookup yields CDR1 MNHEY and CDR2 SVGAGI. The CDR3 nucleotides are TGTGCCAGCACTAAACCGAGACAGGGATCGGATGGCTACACCTTC. Protein sequence: CASTKPRQGSDGYTF.

The chain couples TRBV5-1 to TRBJ1-6; 8 bases line up with TRBD1. V gave up 5 bases and J gave up 6 bases; unmatched junction bases: 7. CDR1 and CDR2 from the germline V gene are SGHRS and YFSETQ. CDR3 size: 15 residues. CDR3 sequence reads: CASSSVDRGNSPLHF. DNA of the CDR3: TGCGCCAGCAGTTCCGTAGACAGGGGTAATTCACCCCTCCACTTT. Using reference TRBV5-1 and TRBJ1-6 for the parts outside the CDR3, the full variable domain is KAGVTQTPRYLIKTRGQQVTLSCSPISGHRSVSWYQQTPGQGLQFLFEYFSETQRNKGNFPGRFSGRQFSNSRSEMNVSTLELGDSALYLCASSSVDRGNSPLHFGNGTRLTVT.

This clone appeared a single time. The chain couples TRBV5-1 to TRBJ2-5; the D is unclear. The V gene's germline CDR1 is SGHRS and CDR2 YFSETQ. This CDR3 has 11 residues. V was cut by 4 bases and J by 1 base, with 2 bases left in between. CDR3 sequence (DNA): TGCGCCAGCAGCGCCCAAGAGACCCAGTACTTC. It yields the protein CASSAQETQYF.

The chain recombines TRBV7-2 with TRBJ1-5, with 12 nucleotides matching TRBD1. Germline V gene data show CDR1 as SGHTA and CDR2 as FQGNSA. J was trimmed by 9 bases and V by 5 bases; bases with no gene match: 8. CDR3 length: 15 residues. The CDR3 loop is CASSGTGGSLGPQHF. CDR3 DNA sequence: TGTGCCAGCAGCGGGACAGGGGGCTCCTTGGGGCCCCAGCATTTT.

V and J are TRBV11-2 and TRBJ1-2; D is unclear. Germline-derived CDR1 and CDR2 are SGHAT and FQNNGV. The CDR3 sequence is 13 residues long. V was cut by 4 bases and J by 4 bases, with 10 bases left in between. The CDR3 nucleotides read TGTGCCAGCAGCTCAACCGGGTCCTATGGCTACACCTTC. Translating it yields CASSSTGSYGYTF.

V is TRBV4-1 and J is TRBJ1-5, with D hard to call. Deletions cut 1 base from V and 4 bases from J, with 11 bases between. This CDR3 has 15 amino acids. The V gene's germline CDR1 is MGHRA and CDR2 YSYEKL. The CDR3 region is CASSQAGRENQPQHF. CDR3 sequence (DNA): TGCGCCAGCAGCCAAGCGGGCAGAGAGAATCAGCCCCAGCATTTT.

The chain recombines TRBV28 with TRBJ2-5; the match to TRBD1 covers 9 bases. The CDR3 covers 15 residues. Per the germline V gene, CDR1 is MDHEN and CDR2 is SYDVKM. V dropped 4 bases and J dropped 3; count of bases not matched to a gene: 6. CDR3 coding DNA: TGTGCCAGCAGTTCCCCCGGGACAGGGAAAGAGACCCAGTACTTC. As protein: CASSSPGTGKETQYF. The variable domain in full, with the rest retrieved from reference TRBV28 and TRBJ2-5, is DVKVTQSSRYLVKRTGEKVFLECVQDMDHENMFWYRQDPGLGLRLIYFSYDVKMKEKGDIPEGYSVSREKKERFSLILESASTNQTSMYLCASSSPGTGKETQYFGPGTRLLVL.

Only a few counts were recorded for this clone. This chain connects TRBV6-1 to TRBJ2-3, with 8 bases that match TRBD1. J was trimmed by 2 bases and V by 8 bases; bases with no gene match: 3. Germline assignment: CDR1 MNHNS and CDR2 SASEGT. This CDR3 has 13 residues. CDR3 protein: CASGDRHTDTQYF. The CDR3 nucleotides are TGTGCCAGCGGGGACAGGCACACAGATACGCAGTATTTT.

V gene TRBV12-1 combines with J gene TRBJ1-5; the D call TRBD1 from the table was never checked on the DNA. TRBV12-1 is a documented pseudogene. The CDR3 totals 13 residues. CDR3 sequence reads: CASSFRQVRPQHF. The CDR3 bases are TGTGCCAGCAGCTTCCGACAGGTCCGGCCCCAGCATTTT.

This clone was observed a single time. This rearrangement joins TRBV28 to TRBJ1-3; a possible D gene is TRBD1 (6 bases). CDR3 length: 15 amino acids. The germline CDR1 and CDR2 sequences are MDHEN and SYDVKM. Trimming took off 7 bases at V and 3 bases at J, with 16 bases between the two ends. CDR3 sequence reads: CASTSPGAGGNTIYF. In DNA, the CDR3 is TGTGCCAGCACCTCTCCGGGGGCAGGTGGAAACACCATATATTTT.